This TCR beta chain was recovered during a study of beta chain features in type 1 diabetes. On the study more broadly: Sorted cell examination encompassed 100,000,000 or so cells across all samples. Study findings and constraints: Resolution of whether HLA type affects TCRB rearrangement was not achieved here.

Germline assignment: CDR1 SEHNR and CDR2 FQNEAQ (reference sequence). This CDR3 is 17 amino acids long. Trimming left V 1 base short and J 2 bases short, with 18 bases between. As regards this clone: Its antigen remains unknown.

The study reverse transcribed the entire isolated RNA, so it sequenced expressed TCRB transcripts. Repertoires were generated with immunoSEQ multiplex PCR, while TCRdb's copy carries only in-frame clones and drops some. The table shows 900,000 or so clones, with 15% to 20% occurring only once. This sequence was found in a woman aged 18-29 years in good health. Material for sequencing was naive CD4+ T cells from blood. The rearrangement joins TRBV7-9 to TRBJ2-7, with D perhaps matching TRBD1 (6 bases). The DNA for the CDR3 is TGTGCCAGCAGCTTAGTCCTACAGGGTTCTGATACCTACGAGCAGTACTTC. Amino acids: CASSLVLQGSDTYEQYF.